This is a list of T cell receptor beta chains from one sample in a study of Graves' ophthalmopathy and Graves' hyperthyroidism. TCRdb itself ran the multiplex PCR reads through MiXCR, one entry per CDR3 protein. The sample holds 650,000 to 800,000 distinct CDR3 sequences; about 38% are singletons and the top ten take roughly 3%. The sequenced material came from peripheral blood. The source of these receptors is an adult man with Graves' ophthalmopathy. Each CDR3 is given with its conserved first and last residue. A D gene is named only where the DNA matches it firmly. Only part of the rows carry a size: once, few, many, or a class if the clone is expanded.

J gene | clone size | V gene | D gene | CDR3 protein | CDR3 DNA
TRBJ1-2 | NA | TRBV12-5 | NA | CASGLDNYYGYTF | TGTGCTAGTGGTTTGGACAACTACTATGGCTACACCTTC
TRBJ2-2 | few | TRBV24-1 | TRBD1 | CATSAGTANTGELFF | TGTGCCACCAGCGCCGGGACAGCAAACACCGGGGAGCTGTTTTTT
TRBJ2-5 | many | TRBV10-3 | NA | CASSGGTVVAETQYF | TGTGCCAGCAGTGGCGGGACGGTGGTCGCGGAGACCCAGTACTTC
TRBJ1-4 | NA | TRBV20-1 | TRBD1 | CSATGTANEKLFF | TGCAGTGCTACCGGGACAGCTAATGAAAAACTGTTTTTT
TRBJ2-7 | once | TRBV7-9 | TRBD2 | CASSQDRSGGGGEQYF | TGTGCCAGCAGCCAAGATAGGAGCGGGGGGGGTGGGGAGCAGTACTTC
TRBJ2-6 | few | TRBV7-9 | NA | CASSLEWGRSGANVLTF | TGTGCCAGCAGCTTAGAGTGGGGGCGCTCTGGGGCCAACGTCCTGACTTTC
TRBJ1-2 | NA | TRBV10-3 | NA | CASSPKFRDRDGYTF | TGTGCCAGCAGTCCAAAATTCAGGGACCGGGATGGCTACACCTTC
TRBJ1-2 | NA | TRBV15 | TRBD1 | CATSTGQGASYTF | TGTGCCACCAGCACGGGACAGGGGGCCAGCTACACCTTC
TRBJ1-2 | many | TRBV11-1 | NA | CASSLRGVGYGYTF | TGTGCCAGCAGCCTCAGGGGCGTAGGCTATGGCTACACCTTC
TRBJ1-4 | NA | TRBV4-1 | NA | CASSRNREGGEKLFF | TGCGCCAGCAGCCGTAACAGGGAGGGCGGTGAAAAACTGTTTTTT